Following are 18 T cell receptor beta chains from one sample sequenced in a study of shared clonotypes between healthy human individuals. Measured with immunoSEQ multiplex PCR; TCRdb has only the in-frame clones, and not every one. This sample yields about 1 million clones, of which around 75% are seen a single time; nearly 1.5% belongs to the top ten. Specimen: memory CD4+ T cells sorted from blood. Regarding subset: CD45RA-negative fraction. The receptors come from a man between 18 and 35 years old in good health.

The V and J genes are TRBV4-3 and TRBJ1-2, with D tentatively TRBD1 (5 bases). CDR1 and CDR2 from the germline V gene are LGHNA and YSLEER. V lost 1 base, J lost 4 bases, and 10 bases lay in between. This CDR3 is built from 14 residues. This CDR3 reads CASSQGQGSYGYTF. The CDR3 region has the DNA TGCGCCAGCAGCCAAGGTCAGGGAAGCTATGGCTACACCTTC.

This clone is a singleton in its sample. The chain has TRBV9 and TRBJ1-3; D not resolved. Germline values: CDR1 SGDLS, CDR2 YYNGEE. The V end lost 4 bases, the J end lost 4 bases, and 9 bases lay between the germline ends. This CDR3 region has 13 residues. As DNA, the CDR3 is TGTGCCAGCAGCCCCCGAGACGGAAACACCATATATTTT. Its protein product is CASSPRDGNTIYF. The variable domain in full, completed from reference TRBV9 and TRBJ1-3, reads DSGVTQTPKHLITATGQRVTLRCSPRSGDLSVYWYQQSLDQGLQFLIQYYNGEERAKGNILERFSAQQFPDLHSELNLSSLELGDSALYFCASSPRDGNTIYFGEGSWLTVV.

V and J are TRBV4-3 and TRBJ2-7; either TRBD1 or TRBD2 may supply D (5 bases each). V lost 2 bases and J 3 bases, leaving 17 bases between the germline ends. The CDR3 runs 16 residues. Germline V gives CDR1 LGHNA, CDR2 YSLEER. This CDR3 is CASSQSWFGTYYEQYF. DNA for the CDR3: TGCGCCAGCAGCCAAAGTTGGTTCGGGACCTACTACGAGCAGTACTTC.

This clone was seen at least ten times. The chain carries TRBV6-5 and TRBJ1-1; D unresolved. Looked up from germline, CDR1 is MNHEY and CDR2 is SVGAGI. V gave up 7 bases and J gave up 11 bases, with 5 bases separating them. The length of the CDR3 is 8 residues. CDR3 DNA: TGTGCCAGCATGCGTGCTTTCTTT. Amino acid sequence: CASMRAFF.

The rearrangement uses TRBV11-2 and TRBJ2-7; D possibly matches TRBD1 or TRBD2 (5 bases each). Germline CDR1 reads SGHAT; CDR2 reads FQNNGV. CDR3 size: 14 residues. V shed 1 base and J shed 2 bases, with 9 bases lying between them. The CDR3 region is CASSLGDGPYEQYF. The CDR3 coding sequence is TGTGCCAGCAGCTTAGGGGACGGACCCTACGAGCAGTACTTC.

The chain carries TRBV7-2 and TRBJ2-6; D remains unclear. Germline V gives CDR1 SGHTA, CDR2 FQGNSA. There are 15 residues in the CDR3. V was clipped by 5 bases and J by 4 bases, with 12 bases between them. DNA of the CDR3: TGTGCCAGCAGCCCCCCCTGGGCAGGGGCCAACGTCCTGACTTTC. This translates into CASSPPWAGANVLTF. The full variable domain, rest sourced from reference TRBV7-2 and TRBJ2-6, is GAGVSQSPSNKVTEKGKDVELRCDPISGHTALYWYRQSLGQGLEFLIYFQGNSAPDKSGLPSDRFSAERTGGSVSTLTIQRTQQEDSAVYLCASSPPWAGANVLTFGAGSRLTVL.

This chain links TRBV30 with TRBJ2-2; 7 nucleotides line up with TRBD2. The CDR3 covers 15 residues. V dropped 0 bases and J dropped 4; count of bases not matched to a gene: 5. The germline V gene has CDR1 GTSNPN and CDR2 SVGIG (reference sequence). CDR3 sequence reads: CAWSVSREGTGELFF. The CDR3 DNA reads TGTGCCTGGAGTGTAAGCAGGGAGGGCACCGGGGAGCTGTTTTTT.

Concerning this clone itself: Other DNA sequences in the sample encode the same CDR3. The chain employs TRBV10-2 and TRBJ2-3; no clear D gene. The ends were cut back, 1 base at V and 3 bases at J, with 2 bases in the middle. Germline lookup yields CDR1 WSHSY and CDR2 SAAADI. This CDR3 has 12 amino acids. For the CDR3, the DNA is TGCGCCAGCAGTGAGTTGACAGATACGCAGTATTTT. It yields the protein CASSELTDTQYF.

The V and J genes are TRBV29-1 and TRBJ2-2; no firm D call. The V gene lost 4 bases and the J gene lost 4 bases, with 10 bases spanning the gap. This CDR3 has 13 residues. Germline V gene data show CDR1 as SQVTM and CDR2 as ANQGSEA. The CDR3 loop is CSVGGLGTGELFF. CDR3 nucleotide sequence: TGCAGCGTTGGTGGGCTCGGCACCGGGGAGCTGTTTTTT.

The rearrangement uses TRBV10-1 and TRBJ2-1; TRBD2 matches at 8 bases. Germline V gene lookup returns CDR1 WNHNN and CDR2 SYGVQD (reference sequence). This CDR3 region has 14 residues. The ends lost 8 bases at V and 5 bases at J; junction bases unmatched: 8. CDR3 nucleotide sequence: TGCGCCAGCTACCCCGGGAGGGTCGACAATGAGCAGTTCTTC. Its protein is CASYPGRVDNEQFF.

This clone has only a few counts. The chain is built from TRBV30 and TRBJ1-1, with 8 bases matching TRBD1. This CDR3 comprises 17 residues. Germline loops: CDR1 GTSNPN, CDR2 SVGIG (reference sequence). Germline trimming cut 7 bases from V and 2 bases from J; bases unmatched to any gene: 18. CDR3 sequence reads: CASTPSGGQVINTEAFF. CDR3 bases: TGTGCCTCAACCCCATCCGGGGGACAGGTGATTAACACTGAAGCTTTCTTT.

This clone appeared a few times. V usage is TRBV5-1 and J usage is TRBJ1-3; D is uncertain. The CDR3 spans 17 residues. Trimming left V 0 bases short and J 0 bases short, with 13 bases between. Germline V CDR1 and CDR2: SGHRS, YFSETQ. The DNA for the CDR3 is TGCGCCAGCAGCTTGGAAGGCAGATCGTACTCTGGAAACACCATATATTTT. It translates to CASSLEGRSYSGNTIYF.

The chain carries TRBV12-5 and TRBJ2-1; D is perhaps TRBD2 (6 bases). The CDR3 covers 14 residues. Trimming stripped 4 bases from V and 9 bases from J, with 16 bases between. Germline V CDR1 and CDR2: LGHNT, FRNRAP. The DNA of the CDR3 is TGTGCTAGTGGTTCGGGGGACTGGGCCACTGAGCAGTTCTTC. It is translated as CASGSGDWATEQFF.

The rearrangement joins TRBV11-1 to TRBJ2-5; D possibly corresponds to TRBD2 (5 bases). CDR3 length: 13 residues. The germline gives CDR1 SGHAT, CDR2 FQDESV (reference sequence). Trimming removed 4 bases at V and 2 bases at J, with 8 bases between. The CDR3 spells CASSSGFQETQYF. The CDR3 DNA reads TGTGCCAGCAGCTCGGGGTTTCAAGAGACCCAGTACTTC. Using reference TRBV11-1 and TRBJ2-5 for the parts outside the CDR3, the full variable domain is EAEVAQSPRYKITEKSQAVAFWCDPISGHATLYWYRQILGQGPELLVQFQDESVVDDSQLPKDRFSAERLKGVDSTLKIQPAELGDSAMYLCASSSGFQETQYFGPGTRLLVL.

To note about this clone: This specimen includes other DNA sequences encoding the same CDR3. This chain links TRBV5-6 with TRBJ1-4, with TRBD1 matching over 7 bases. The CDR3 runs to 14 residues. The junction had 10 bases not matched to a gene; V was cut back by 4 bases and J by 10 bases. Looked up from germline, CDR1 is SGHDT and CDR2 is YYEEEE. The CDR3 nucleotides read TGTGCCAGCAGCCCGCGACAGGGAAGAGTAAAACTGTTTTTT. It is translated as CASSPRQGRVKLFF.

The chain joins TRBV10-3 to TRBJ1-6; 8 nucleotides agree with TRBD1. Germline V gene lookup returns CDR1 ENHRY and CDR2 SYGVKD. Losses at the gene ends were 2 bases for V and 6 bases for J; bases not matched to a gene: 9. The CDR3 sequence is 17 residues long. CDR3 residues: CAISESGRGPSNSPLHF. As DNA, the CDR3 is TGTGCCATCAGTGAGAGTGGCAGGGGGCCTTCTAATTCACCCCTCCACTTT.

The V call is TRBV5-1, the J call TRBJ2-3, with TRBD2 matching 7 bases. CDR3 length equals 14 residues. Trimming cost V 4 bases and J 4 bases; bases outside gene matches: 6. The germline CDR1 and CDR2 sequences are SGHRS and YFSETQ. The CDR3 nucleotides are TGCGCCAGCAGCCAGCGGGGTCGGGCAGATACGCAGTATTTT. Encoded protein: CASSQRGRADTQYF.

V usage is TRBV10-3 and J usage is TRBJ2-2; D remains unclear. This CDR3 contains 12 residues. With 10 bases removed from V and 5 bases from J, the gap between germline ends came to 11 bases. CDR1 is ENHRY, CDR2 SYGVKD, per germline. Written as DNA, the CDR3 is TGTGCCACCTCCTCAAATACCGGGGAGCTGTTTTTT. It specifies CATSSNTGELFF.